This T cell receptor beta chain came from a study of identical twins. Points from the study as a whole: With abundant cord blood beta clonotypes, insertions were fewer; memory repertoires showed no such pattern.

This clonotype was counted many times. What it recognizes is unknown. From the 5' RACE reads, TCRdb called clonotypes with MiXCR, one entry per CDR3 protein. This table has 350,000 to 400,000 distinct CDR3 sequences, roughly 9% appearing once. Sequencing was done on a sample of naive T cells sorted from blood. The receptor was isolated from a woman in her forties or fifties in good health.

The CDR3 loop is CSARGAIGSGNTIYF. The DNA for the CDR3 is TGCAGTGCTAGAGGGGCCATAGGATCTGGAAACACCATATATTTT. The V gene is TRBV20-1, the J gene TRBJ1-3; D unresolved. The V and J ends lost 1 base and 1 base respectively, with 11 bases between them. This CDR3 has 15 residues. Germline lookup yields CDR1 DFQATT and CDR2 SNEGSKA (reference sequence).